The present T cell receptor (beta chain) was sequenced within a study of shared clonotypes between healthy human individuals. Study outcomes and limitations: Clonotypes that were shared across a handful of donors made up around 5% of naive CD4 clonotypes. Generation probability values for non-shared clonotypes were lower than those for clonotypes shared by all four donors. Apart from blood, nothing was sampled; tissue repertoires likely differ.

CD45RO-negative CD8 cells positively selected for CCR7 made up the naive population, which excluded terminally differentiated effector memory CD45RA+ cells. The study ran the assay at deep level. Data came from immunoSEQ multiplex PCR; TCRdb stores just in-frame clones and leaves some out. The sample has approximately 1.9 million clones; around 95% are singletons. Notes on this clone: Its matching antigen is unknown.

The sequence was obtained from a man in his late teens or twenties in good health. Some clones in this sample may be carry-over from other donors' samples. The sample comprised naive CD8+ T cells from PBMCs.

CDR3: CASSPGSKGVYTEAFF. As DNA, the CDR3 is TGTGCCAGCAGCCCTGGGTCTAAGGGGGTTTACACTGAAGCTTTCTTT. This chain links TRBV7-9 with TRBJ1-1; D is possibly TRBD1 (6 bases). Germline loops: CDR1 SEHNR, CDR2 FQNEAQ (reference sequence). The CDR3 is 16 amino acids. Deletions cut 5 bases from V and 3 bases from J, with 19 bases between.